One and the same sample provided the 30 T cell receptor beta chains below, sequenced in a study of CD8 T cells in Susac syndrome. After extraction with the RNeasy kit, about 0.5 to 1 ug of the RNA was reverse transcribed using random hexamers. Each CDR3 protein is one row after TCRdb ran MiXCR on the immunoSEQ multiplex PCR reads. The sample includes around 170,000 distinct CDR3 sequences, 85% to 95% seen only once; the top ten take around 0.15%. Sequencing was performed on CD8+ T cells from PBMCs. The receptors originated from a human donor with multiple sclerosis.

The chain is built from TRBV5-1 and TRBJ2-7; D gene ambiguous. V lost 3 bases and J lost 1, with 11 bases in between. The CDR3 is 14 residues long. Germline CDR1 reads SGHRS; CDR2 reads YFSETQ. The CDR3 DNA follows: TGCGCCAGCAGCTCGCTTACGGGTTCCTACGAGCAGTACTTC. It specifies CASSSLTGSYEQYF. Full variable domain (outside the CDR3, taken from reference TRBV5-1 and TRBJ2-7): KAGVTQTPRYLIKTRGQQVTLSCSPISGHRSVSWYQQTPGQGLQFLFEYFSETQRNKGNFPGRFSGRQFSNSRSEMNVSTLELGDSALYLCASSSLTGSYEQYFGPGTRLTVT.

The chain is built from TRBV29-1 and TRBJ1-1, with unresolved D. V gave up 6 bases and J gave up 2 bases, with 4 bases separating them. CDR3 size: 10 residues. Germline CDR1 and CDR2: SQVTM and ANQGSEA. CDR3 coding DNA: TGCAGCGTCCGCAACACTGAAGCTTTCTTT. Its protein product is CSVRNTEAFF.

The DNA for the CDR3 is TGCAGCGTCGTGACAGTTTCCACAGATACGCAGTATTTT. Protein sequence: CSVVTVSTDTQYF. The genes are TRBV29-1 and TRBJ2-3; maybe TRBD1 (5 bases). Germline loops: CDR1 SQVTM, CDR2 ANQGSEA. This CDR3 has 13 residues. V lost 6 bases to trimming and J lost 2 bases, with 12 bases between them.

This sequence joins TRBV11-2 and TRBJ2-1; a weak D match, TRBD2 (5 bases). Germline values: CDR1 SGHAT, CDR2 FQNNGV. This CDR3 contains 16 residues. V lost 2 bases, J lost 4 bases, and 15 bases lay in between. The CDR3 bases are TGTGCCAGCAGCTTAATGAAGCGGACGCTATACAATGAGCAGTTCTTC. Translation: CASSLMKRTLYNEQFF.

The chain combines TRBV2 with TRBJ2-7, with D perhaps TRBD2 (5 bases). This CDR3 region has 15 residues. CDR1 SNHLY and CDR2 FYNNEI come from the germline V gene. The V gene lost 2 bases and the J gene lost 2 bases, with 13 bases spanning the gap. CDR3 sequence (DNA): TGTGCCAGCAGTGAAAAATCCGGGGTGGCCTACGAGCAGTACTTC. It is translated as CASSEKSGVAYEQYF.

V and J are TRBV30 and TRBJ1-1; D possibly corresponds to TRBD1 (5 bases). V shed 3 bases and J shed 5 bases, with 16 bases lying between them. The CDR3 runs 14 residues. From germline, CDR1 is GTSNPN and CDR2 SVGIG (reference sequence). This CDR3 reads CAWSVGWGGTEAFF. CDR3 bases: TGTGCCTGGAGCGTCGGATGGGGGGGGACTGAAGCTTTCTTT.

This chain joins TRBV3-1 and TRBJ1-1; D gene unclear. V gave up 2 bases and J gave up 0 bases, with 13 bases separating them. The CDR3 runs 16 residues. Germline V gene data show CDR1 as LGHDT and CDR2 as YNNKEL (reference sequence). For the CDR3, the DNA is TGTGCCAGCAGCCAAATTCTGGGATCCTTGAACACTGAAGCTTTCTTT. Translated, it gives CASSQILGSLNTEAFF. Supplemented by reference TRBV3-1 and TRBJ1-1, the full variable domain reads DTAVSQTPKYLVTQMGNDKSIKCEQNLGHDTMYWYKQDSKKFLKIMFSYNNKELIINETVPNRFSPKSPDKAHLNLHINSLELGDSAVYFCASSQILGSLNTEAFFGQGTRLTVV.

This rearrangement joins TRBV11-1 to TRBJ1-6; 7 positions match TRBD1. J gave up 7 bases and V 8 bases, and 2 bases lay outside the gene matches. This CDR3 comprises 12 residues. CDR1 is SGHAT, CDR2 FQDESV, per germline (reference sequence). Written as DNA, the CDR3 is TGTGCCAGCGGACAGGCCAATTCACCCCTCCACTTT. This encodes CASGQANSPLHF.

The chain combines TRBV3-1 with TRBJ2-3; D may be TRBD2 (6 bases). Per germline, CDR1 LGHDT and CDR2 YNNKEL (reference sequence). Trimming removed 8 bases at V and 2 bases at J, with 17 bases between. This CDR3 is 15 amino acids long. CDR3: CASSYVADFTDTQYF. DNA of the CDR3: TGTGCCAGCTCGTACGTAGCGGATTTCACAGATACGCAGTATTTT.

The V call is TRBV12-3 or TRBV12-4, the J call TRBJ2-5; weak D call: TRBD1 (6 bases). With 6 bases removed from V and 2 bases from J, the gap between germline ends came to 13 bases. The CDR3 covers 14 residues. In DNA form, the CDR3 reads TGTGCCAGCAGCAGGGACATCTCACAAGAGACCCAGTACTTC. Residues: CASSRDISQETQYF.

This rearrangement joins TRBV2 to TRBJ2-7; 7 bases agree with TRBD2. The CDR3 runs 16 residues. J gave up 0 bases and V 3 bases, and 8 bases lay outside the gene matches. The germline CDR1 and CDR2 sequences are SNHLY and FYNNEI. In DNA, the CDR3 is TGTGCCAGCAGTGAGCCCCATAGCGGGTACTCCTACGAGCAGTACTTC. This codes for CASSEPHSGYSYEQYF.

The CDR3 DNA sequence: TGCAGCGTTGAAGATCGGGCAGAGAACTATGGCTACACCTTC. Its protein product is CSVEDRAENYGYTF. The chain recombines TRBV29-1 with TRBJ1-2; D gene ambiguous. The CDR3 runs 14 residues. Germline values: CDR1 SQVTM, CDR2 ANQGSEA. V was cut by 0 bases and J by 2 bases, with 10 bases left in between.

The chain carries TRBV28 and TRBJ1-4; 9 bases align to TRBD1. Germline V lookup: CDR1 MDHEN, CDR2 SYDVKM. This CDR3 region has 15 residues. Losses at the gene ends were 3 bases for V and 6 bases for J; bases not matched to a gene: 5. The CDR3 DNA follows: TGTGCCAGCAGTTTTGCGGGACAGGGATATGAAAAACTGTTTTTT. This gives the protein CASSFAGQGYEKLFF.

J is TRBJ1-2 and V is TRBV7-2, with 10 bases fitting TRBD1. The V gene end was trimmed by 6 bases and the J gene end by 1 base; junction bases not matched to a gene: 5. The length of the CDR3 is 15 residues. CDR1 and CDR2 from the germline V gene are SGHTA and FQGNSA. In DNA form, the CDR3 reads TGTGCCAGCAGTTCCGGGACAGGGGTTAACTATGGCTACACCTTC. This sequence encodes CASSSGTGVNYGYTF.

The chain recombines TRBV11-2 with TRBJ2-1, with D unresolved. The CDR3 consists of 13 residues. V shed 3 bases and J shed 8 bases, with 11 bases lying between them. Per the germline V gene, CDR1 is SGHAT and CDR2 is FQNNGV. DNA of the CDR3: TGTGCCAGCAGCTTTCCCTGGGCCCATGAGCAGTTCTTC. Protein: CASSFPWAHEQFF.

The V gene is TRBV15, the J gene TRBJ2-3; 8 positions match TRBD2. The germline CDR1 and CDR2 sequences are LNHNV and YYDKDF (reference sequence). V lost 1 base and J lost 4; bases outside the gene matches: 4. CDR3 size: 15 residues. The CDR3 protein is CATSRGSGDADTQYF. CDR3 bases: TGTGCCACCAGCAGAGGTAGCGGGGATGCAGATACGCAGTATTTT.

The rearrangement uses TRBV7-9 and TRBJ2-2, with 8 bases identical to TRBD1. The CDR3 contains 15 residues. The V and J ends lost 5 bases and 7 bases, in that order; junction bases with no gene match: 9. CDR1 and CDR2 from the germline V gene are SEHNR and FQNEAQ (reference sequence). The CDR3 coding sequence is TGTGCCAGCAGCCCCTCGACAGGGGAAAGCGGGGAGCTGTTTTTT. Translation: CASSPSTGESGELFF.

V usage is TRBV15 and J usage is TRBJ2-3; TRBD2 might be the D (6 bases). This CDR3 region has 16 residues. The germline V and J ends were trimmed by 0 bases and 5 bases, with 15 bases remaining between them. From germline, CDR1 is LNHNV and CDR2 YYDKDF (reference sequence). The CDR3 DNA reads TGTGCCACCAGCAGAGATCGGGGAGCGGGTGAAGATACGCAGTATTTT. Its protein is CATSRDRGAGEDTQYF. Supplemented by reference TRBV15 and TRBJ2-3, the full variable domain reads DAMVIQNPRYQVTQFGKPVTLSCSQTLNHNVMYWYQQKSSQAPKLLFHYYDKDFNNEADTPDNFQSRRPNTSFCFLDIRSPGLGDTAMYLCATSRDRGAGEDTQYFGPGTRLTVL.

The chain couples TRBV2 to TRBJ2-7; possible D gene TRBD2, 6 bases. Trimming took 2 bases from V and 2 from J, leaving 16 bases between them. CDR3 length equals 16 residues. Germline-derived CDR1 and CDR2 are SNHLY and FYNNEI. CDR3 in DNA: TGTGCCAGCAGTGAACTTCTCCTGGGACTGACCTACGAGCAGTACTTC. Protein sequence: CASSELLLGLTYEQYF.

V gene TRBV7-8 combines with J gene TRBJ2-7, with TRBD1 identical over 12 bases. CDR3 size: 16 residues. J gave up 8 bases and V 5 bases, and 13 bases lay outside the gene matches. Germline V lookup: CDR1 SGHVS, CDR2 FQNEAQ. CDR3 sequence reads: CASSLEVGTGGLKQYF. DNA of the CDR3: TGTGCCAGCAGCCTAGAGGTTGGGACAGGGGGCTTGAAGCAGTACTTC.

V and J are TRBV2 and TRBJ2-1; D gene uncertain. CDR1 is SNHLY and CDR2 is FYNNEI in the germline V gene. The CDR3 has 13 residues. Between the trimmed V and J ends, which lost 2 bases and 3 bases, there was a span of 5 bases. Here the CDR3 DNA reads TGTGCCAGCAGTGAATACGTCTACAATGAGCAGTTCTTC. Its protein product is CASSEYVYNEQFF.

In DNA form, the CDR3 reads TGTGCCAGCAGTTTATTCGGGACGTTGAACACTGAAGCTTTCTTT. Its translation: CASSLFGTLNTEAFF. V gene TRBV27 combines with J gene TRBJ1-1; TRBD1 is a possible D gene (5 bases). The CDR3 loop spans 15 amino acids. Germline CDR1 reads MNHEY; CDR2 reads SMNVEV (reference sequence). Trimming took off 1 base at V and 0 bases at J, with 9 bases between the two ends.

This chain joins TRBV2 and TRBJ1-2; D is uncertain. The CDR3 length is 10 residues. Per the germline V gene, CDR1 is SNHLY and CDR2 is FYNNEI. Trimming pared 8 bases from V and 7 bases from J, leaving 8 bases between. Here the CDR3 reads CASPKGGYTF. The CDR3 DNA follows: TGTGCCAGCCCCAAGGGTGGCTACACCTTC.

The sample holds a few counts of this clonotype. This chain joins TRBV6-1 and TRBJ2-7; TRBD2 agrees at 12 bases. The ends lost 8 bases at V and 2 bases at J; junction bases unmatched: 4. Germline V gene lookup returns CDR1 MNHNS and CDR2 SASEGT. CDR3 length: 14 residues. The CDR3 sequence is CASGRTSGAYEQYF. The CDR3, as DNA: TGTGCCAGCGGACGGACTAGCGGGGCCTACGAGCAGTACTTC.

This chain joins TRBV6-9 and TRBJ2-3, with unresolved D. The CDR3 has 13 residues. Germline-derived CDR1 and CDR2 are MNHGY and SVAAGI. V was pared by 0 bases and J by 3 bases, with 4 bases between. The CDR3 DNA reads TGTGCCAGCAGTTATTCTGTTACAGATACGCAGTATTTT. Translated, it gives CASSYSVTDTQYF.

Only one count was recorded for this clonotype. This chain joins TRBV12-3 or TRBV12-4 and TRBJ2-3, with TRBD2 identical over 14 bases. The V segment lost 5 bases and the J segment 2 bases; nucleotides outside the gene matches: 3. This CDR3 is 16 amino acids long. The CDR3 nucleotides are TGTGCCAGCAGTATGGGACTAGCGGGGGCCACAGATACGCAGTATTTT. Amino acid sequence: CASSMGLAGATDTQYF.

This sequence joins TRBV4-1 and TRBJ1-2, with D perhaps matching TRBD1 (5 bases). V was pared by 2 bases and J by 4 bases, with 11 bases between. The CDR3 covers 14 residues. Germline lookup yields CDR1 MGHRA and CDR2 YSYEKL. The CDR3 region has the DNA TGCGCCAGCAGCCAACGGCAGGGTATCTATGGCTACACCTTC. The encoded protein is CASSQRQGIYGYTF.

The V call is TRBV27, the J call TRBJ1-5; D unresolved. Germline V lookup: CDR1 MNHEY, CDR2 SMNVEV (reference sequence). The V end lost 10 bases, the J end lost 2 bases, and 9 bases lay between the germline ends. The CDR3 sequence is 12 residues long. The CDR3 reads CATGVGNQPQHF. CDR3 sequence (DNA): TGTGCCACGGGTGTGGGCAATCAGCCCCAGCATTTT.

This clonotype turned up a few times. V usage is TRBV20-1 and J usage is TRBJ2-2; 7 bases are shared with TRBD2. Germline loops: CDR1 DFQATT, CDR2 SNEGSKA (reference sequence). The CDR3 has 19 residues. The ends lost 0 bases at V and 5 bases at J; junction bases unmatched: 18. The chain's CDR3 is CSARDNESGPGGNTGELFF. CDR3 nucleotides: TGCAGTGCTAGAGATAATGAATCGGGTCCCGGGGGGAATACCGGGGAGCTGTTTTTT.

The chain recombines TRBV4-1 with TRBJ2-7; possible D gene TRBD2, 6 bases. This CDR3 contains 14 residues. V was trimmed by 1 base and J by 3 bases, leaving 10 bases between them. Germline lookup yields CDR1 MGHRA and CDR2 YSYEKL. The CDR3 is CASSQGFGGYEQYF. In nucleotides, the CDR3 is TGCGCCAGCAGCCAAGGATTCGGGGGCTACGAGCAGTACTTC.